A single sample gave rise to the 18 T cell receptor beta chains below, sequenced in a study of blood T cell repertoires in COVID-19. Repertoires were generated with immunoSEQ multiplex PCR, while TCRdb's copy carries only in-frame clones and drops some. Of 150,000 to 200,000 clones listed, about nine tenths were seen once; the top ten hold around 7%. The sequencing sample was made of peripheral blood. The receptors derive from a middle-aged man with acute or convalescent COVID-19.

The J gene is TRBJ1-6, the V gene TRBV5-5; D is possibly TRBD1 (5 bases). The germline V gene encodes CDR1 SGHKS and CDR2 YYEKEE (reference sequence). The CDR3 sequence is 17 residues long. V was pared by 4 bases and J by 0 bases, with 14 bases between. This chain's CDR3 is CASSRDGGSSYNSPLHF. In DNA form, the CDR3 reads TGTGCCAGCAGCCGGGACGGAGGGAGCTCCTATAATTCACCCCTCCACTTT. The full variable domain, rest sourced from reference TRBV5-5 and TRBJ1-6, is DAGVTQSPTHLIKTRGQQVTLRCSPISGHKSVSWYQQVLGQGPQFIFQYYEKEERGRGNFPDRFSARQFPNYSSELNVNALLLGDSALYLCASSRDGGSSYNSPLHFGNGTRLTVT.

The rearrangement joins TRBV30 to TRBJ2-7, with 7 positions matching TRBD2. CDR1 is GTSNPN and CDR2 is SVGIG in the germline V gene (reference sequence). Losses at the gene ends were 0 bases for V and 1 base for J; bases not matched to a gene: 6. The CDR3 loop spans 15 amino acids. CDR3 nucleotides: TGTGCCTGGAGTGTAGGGCGGGGGTTATCCTACGAGCAGTACTTC. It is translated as CAWSVGRGLSYEQYF. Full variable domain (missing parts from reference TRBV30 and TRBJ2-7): SQTIHQWPATLVQPVGSPLSLECTVEGTSNPNLYWYRQAAGRGLQLLFYSVGIGQISSEVPQNLSASRPQDRQFILSSKKLLLSDSGFYLCAWSVGRGLSYEQYFGPGTRLTVT.

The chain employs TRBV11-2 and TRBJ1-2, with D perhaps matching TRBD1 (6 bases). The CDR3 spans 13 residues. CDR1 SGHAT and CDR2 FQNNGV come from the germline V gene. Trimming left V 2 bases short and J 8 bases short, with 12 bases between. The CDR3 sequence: CASSLFGGRGYTF. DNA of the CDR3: TGTGCCAGCAGCTTATTTGGGGGCCGGGGCTACACCTTC.

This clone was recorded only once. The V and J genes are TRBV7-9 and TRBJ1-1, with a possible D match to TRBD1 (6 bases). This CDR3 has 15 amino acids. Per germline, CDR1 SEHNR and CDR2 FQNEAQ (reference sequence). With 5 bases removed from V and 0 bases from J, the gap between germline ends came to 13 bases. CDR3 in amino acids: CASSLDRLLNTEAFF. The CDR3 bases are TGTGCCAGCAGCCTTGACAGGCTGTTGAACACTGAAGCTTTCTTT.

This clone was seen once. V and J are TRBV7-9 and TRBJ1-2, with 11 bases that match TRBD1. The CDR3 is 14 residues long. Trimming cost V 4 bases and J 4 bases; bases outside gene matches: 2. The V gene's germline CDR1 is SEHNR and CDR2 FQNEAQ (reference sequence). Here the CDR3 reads CASSSGQGAYGYTF. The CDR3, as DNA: TGTGCCAGCAGCTCAGGACAGGGGGCCTATGGCTACACCTTC.

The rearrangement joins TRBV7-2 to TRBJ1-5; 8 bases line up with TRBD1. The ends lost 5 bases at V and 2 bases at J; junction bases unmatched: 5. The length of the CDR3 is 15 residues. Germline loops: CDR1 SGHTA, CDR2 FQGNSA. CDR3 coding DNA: TGTGCCAGCAGCCGGACAGGGTTCGGCAATCAGCCCCAGCATTTT. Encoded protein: CASSRTGFGNQPQHF.

CDR3 amino acids: CASSVSGDKNTGELFF. The CDR3 coding sequence is TGTGCCAGCAGCGTAAGCGGGGACAAGAACACCGGGGAGCTGTTTTTT. This chain joins TRBV9 and TRBJ2-2, with a possible D match to TRBD2 (7 bases). CDR3 length: 16 residues. CDR1 is SGDLS, CDR2 YYNGEE, per germline. V was cut by 1 base and J by 1 base, with 11 bases left in between.

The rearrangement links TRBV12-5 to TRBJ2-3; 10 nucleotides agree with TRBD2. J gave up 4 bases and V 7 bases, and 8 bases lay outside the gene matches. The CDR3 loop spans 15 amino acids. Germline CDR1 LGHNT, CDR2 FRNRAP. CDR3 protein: CASAPYGLAADTQYF. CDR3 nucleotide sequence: TGTGCTAGTGCCCCTTATGGACTAGCGGCAGATACGCAGTATTTT.

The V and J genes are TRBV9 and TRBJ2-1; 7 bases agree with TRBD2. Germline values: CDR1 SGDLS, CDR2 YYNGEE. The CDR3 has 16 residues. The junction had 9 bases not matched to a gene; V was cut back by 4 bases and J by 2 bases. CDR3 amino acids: CASSPQAGIAYNEQFF. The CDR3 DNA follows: TGTGCCAGCAGCCCCCAAGCGGGGATAGCCTACAATGAGCAGTTCTTC.

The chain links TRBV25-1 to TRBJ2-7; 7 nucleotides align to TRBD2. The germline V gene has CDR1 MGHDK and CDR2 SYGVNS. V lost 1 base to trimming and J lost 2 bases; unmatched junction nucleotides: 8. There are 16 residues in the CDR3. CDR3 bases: TGTGCCAGCAGTGAATTGGGGCTAGCGGACACCTACGAGCAGTACTTC. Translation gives CASSELGLADTYEQYF.

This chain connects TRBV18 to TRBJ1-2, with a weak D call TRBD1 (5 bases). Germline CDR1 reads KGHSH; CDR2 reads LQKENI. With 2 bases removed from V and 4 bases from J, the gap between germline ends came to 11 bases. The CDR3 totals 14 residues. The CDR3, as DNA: TGTGCCAGCTCACCAGGAGGCGGGGGCTATGGCTACACCTTC. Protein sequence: CASSPGGGGYGYTF.

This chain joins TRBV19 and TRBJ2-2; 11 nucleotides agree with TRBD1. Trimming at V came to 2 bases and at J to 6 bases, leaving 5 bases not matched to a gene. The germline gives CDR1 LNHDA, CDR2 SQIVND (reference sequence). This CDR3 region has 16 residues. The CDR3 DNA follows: TGTGCCAGTAGTATACTACGGACAGGGGGCCCCGGGGAGCTGTTTTTT. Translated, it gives CASSILRTGGPGELFF.

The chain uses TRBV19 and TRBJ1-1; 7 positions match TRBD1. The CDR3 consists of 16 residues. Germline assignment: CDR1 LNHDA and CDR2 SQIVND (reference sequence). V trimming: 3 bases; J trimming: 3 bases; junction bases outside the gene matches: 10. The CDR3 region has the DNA TGTGCCAGTAGTATCCTTTGGACAGGAGCGGACACTGAAGCTTTCTTT. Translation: CASSILWTGADTEAFF.

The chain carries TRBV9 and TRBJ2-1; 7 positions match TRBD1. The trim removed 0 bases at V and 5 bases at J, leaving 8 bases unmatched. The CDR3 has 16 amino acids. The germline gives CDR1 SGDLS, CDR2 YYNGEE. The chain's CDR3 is CASSVEGASRHNEQFF. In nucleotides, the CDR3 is TGTGCCAGCAGCGTAGAGGGGGCTTCCCGCCACAATGAGCAGTTCTTC.

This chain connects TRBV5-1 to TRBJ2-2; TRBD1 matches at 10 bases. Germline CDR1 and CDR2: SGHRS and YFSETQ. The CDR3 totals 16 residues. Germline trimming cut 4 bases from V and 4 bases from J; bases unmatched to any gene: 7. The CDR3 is CASSIKGTGVTGELFF. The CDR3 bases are TGCGCCAGCAGCATTAAAGGGACAGGGGTCACCGGGGAGCTGTTTTTT.

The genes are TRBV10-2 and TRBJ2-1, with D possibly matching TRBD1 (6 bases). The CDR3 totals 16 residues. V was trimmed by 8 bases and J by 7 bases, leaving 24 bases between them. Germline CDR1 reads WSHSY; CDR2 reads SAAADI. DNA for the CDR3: TGCGCCAGCCTTGACCGGCCAGGGGTAGGAGGAAATGAGCAGTTCTTC. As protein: CASLDRPGVGGNEQFF.

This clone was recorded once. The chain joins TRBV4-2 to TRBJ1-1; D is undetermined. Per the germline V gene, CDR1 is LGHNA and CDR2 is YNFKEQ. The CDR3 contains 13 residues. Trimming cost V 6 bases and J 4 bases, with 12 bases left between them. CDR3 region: CASSPTPGTEAFF. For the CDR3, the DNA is TGTGCCAGCAGTCCCACGCCGGGCACTGAAGCTTTCTTT.

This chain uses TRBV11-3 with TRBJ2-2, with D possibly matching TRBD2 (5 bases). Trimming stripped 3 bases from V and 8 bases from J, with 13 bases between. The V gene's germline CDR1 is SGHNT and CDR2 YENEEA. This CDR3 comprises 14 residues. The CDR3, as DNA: TGTGCCAGCAGCTTGGACGGATCGGGAGGGGAGCTGTTTTTT. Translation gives CASSLDGSGGELFF.